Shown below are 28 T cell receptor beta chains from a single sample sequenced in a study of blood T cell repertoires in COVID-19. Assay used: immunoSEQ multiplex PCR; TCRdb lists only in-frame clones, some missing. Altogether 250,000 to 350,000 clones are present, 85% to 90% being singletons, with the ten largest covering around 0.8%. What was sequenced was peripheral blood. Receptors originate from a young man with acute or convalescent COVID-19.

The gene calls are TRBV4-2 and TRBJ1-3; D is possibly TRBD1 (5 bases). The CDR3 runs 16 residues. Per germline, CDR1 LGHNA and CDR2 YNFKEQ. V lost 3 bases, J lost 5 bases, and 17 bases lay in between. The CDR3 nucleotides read TGTGCCAGCAGCCAGCCGGCGAGGCAGGGCAGAAACACCATATATTTT. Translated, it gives CASSQPARQGRNTIYF.

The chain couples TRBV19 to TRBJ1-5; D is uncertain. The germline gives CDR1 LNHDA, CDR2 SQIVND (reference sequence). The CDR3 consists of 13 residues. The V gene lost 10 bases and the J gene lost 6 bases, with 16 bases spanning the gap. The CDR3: CATKVPGFQPQHF. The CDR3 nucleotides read TGTGCCACTAAAGTTCCCGGGTTTCAGCCCCAGCATTTT.

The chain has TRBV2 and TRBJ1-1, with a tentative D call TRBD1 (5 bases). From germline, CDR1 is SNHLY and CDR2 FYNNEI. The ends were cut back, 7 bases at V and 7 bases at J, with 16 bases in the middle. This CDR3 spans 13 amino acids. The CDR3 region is CASNDDRNNEAFF. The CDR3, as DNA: TGTGCCAGCAACGATGACAGAAATAATGAAGCTTTCTTT.

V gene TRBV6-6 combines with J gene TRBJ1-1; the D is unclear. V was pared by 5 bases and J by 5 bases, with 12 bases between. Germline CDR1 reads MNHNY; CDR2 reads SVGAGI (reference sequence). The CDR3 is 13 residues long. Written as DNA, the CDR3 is TGTGCCAGCAGTCCCCGAGTGGAGACTGAAGCTTTCTTT. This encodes CASSPRVETEAFF.

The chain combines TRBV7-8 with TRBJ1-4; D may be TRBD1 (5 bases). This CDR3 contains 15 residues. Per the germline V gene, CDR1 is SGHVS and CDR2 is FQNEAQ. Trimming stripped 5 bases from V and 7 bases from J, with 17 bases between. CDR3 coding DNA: TGTGCCAGCAGCGTGAGACAGCACTGGAGTGAAAAACTGTTTTTT. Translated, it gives CASSVRQHWSEKLFF.

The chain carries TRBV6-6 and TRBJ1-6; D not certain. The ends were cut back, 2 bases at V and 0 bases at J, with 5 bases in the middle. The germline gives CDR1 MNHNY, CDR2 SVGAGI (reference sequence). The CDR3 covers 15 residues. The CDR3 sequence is CASSYKSSYNSPLHF. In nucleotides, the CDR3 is TGTGCCAGCAGTTACAAGAGCTCCTATAATTCACCCCTCCACTTT.

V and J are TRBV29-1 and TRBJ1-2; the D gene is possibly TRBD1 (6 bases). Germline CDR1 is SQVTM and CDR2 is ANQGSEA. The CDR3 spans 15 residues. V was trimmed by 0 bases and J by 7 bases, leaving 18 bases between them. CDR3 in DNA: TGCAGCGTTGAAGATCTAAGGCAGGGGATCGGTGGCTACACCTTC. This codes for CSVEDLRQGIGGYTF.

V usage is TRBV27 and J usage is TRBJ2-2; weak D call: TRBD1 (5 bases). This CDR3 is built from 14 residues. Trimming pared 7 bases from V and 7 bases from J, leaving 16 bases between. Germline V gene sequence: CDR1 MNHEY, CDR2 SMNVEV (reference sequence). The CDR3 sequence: CASNGIGVRGELFF. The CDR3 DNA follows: TGTGCCAGCAATGGGATAGGGGTTCGCGGGGAGCTGTTTTTT.

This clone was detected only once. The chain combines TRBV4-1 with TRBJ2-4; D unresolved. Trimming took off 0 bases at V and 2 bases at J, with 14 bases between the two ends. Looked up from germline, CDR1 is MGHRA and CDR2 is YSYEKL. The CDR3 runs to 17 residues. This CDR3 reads CASSQDFGTSSKNIQYF. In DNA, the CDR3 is TGCGCCAGCAGCCAAGATTTTGGTACATCTTCCAAAAACATTCAGTACTTC.

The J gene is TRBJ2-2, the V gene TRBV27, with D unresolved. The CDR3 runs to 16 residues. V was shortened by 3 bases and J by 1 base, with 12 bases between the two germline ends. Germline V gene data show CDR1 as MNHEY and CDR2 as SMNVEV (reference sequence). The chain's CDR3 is CASSLGLRKNTGELFF. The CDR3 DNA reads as TGTGCCAGCAGTTTGGGTCTGCGGAAGAACACCGGGGAGCTGTTTTTT.

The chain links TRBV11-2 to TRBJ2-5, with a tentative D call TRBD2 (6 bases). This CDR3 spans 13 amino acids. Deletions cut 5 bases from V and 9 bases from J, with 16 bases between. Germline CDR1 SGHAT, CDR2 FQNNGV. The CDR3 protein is CASSARLGLAQYF. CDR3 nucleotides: TGTGCCAGCAGCGCCAGACTAGGTCTGGCCCAGTACTTC.

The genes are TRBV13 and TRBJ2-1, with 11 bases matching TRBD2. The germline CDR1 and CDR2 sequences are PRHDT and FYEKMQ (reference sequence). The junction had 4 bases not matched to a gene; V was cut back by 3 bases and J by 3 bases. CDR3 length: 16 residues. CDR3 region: CASSFKTSGIYNEQFF. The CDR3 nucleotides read TGTGCCAGCAGCTTTAAGACTAGCGGGATCTACAATGAGCAGTTCTTC. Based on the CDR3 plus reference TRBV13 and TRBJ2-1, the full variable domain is AAGVIQSPRHLIKEKRETATLKCYPIPRHDTVYWYQQGPGQDPQFLISFYEKMQSDKGSIPDRFSAQQFSDYHSELNMSSLELGDSALYFCASSFKTSGIYNEQFFGPGTRLTVL.

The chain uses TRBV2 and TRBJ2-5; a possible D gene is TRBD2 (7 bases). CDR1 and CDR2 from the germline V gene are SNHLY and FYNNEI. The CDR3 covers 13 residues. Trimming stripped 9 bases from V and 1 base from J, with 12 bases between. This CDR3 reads CARRGQGQETQYF. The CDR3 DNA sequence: TGTGCCAGGCGGGGGCAGGGCCAAGAGACCCAGTACTTC.

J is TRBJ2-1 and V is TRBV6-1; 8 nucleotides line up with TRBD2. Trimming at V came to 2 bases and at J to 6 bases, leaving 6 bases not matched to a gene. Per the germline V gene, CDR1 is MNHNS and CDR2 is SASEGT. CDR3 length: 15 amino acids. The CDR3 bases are TGTGCCAGCAGTGAATCGGGGGGGTGGAGCAATGAGCAGTTCTTC. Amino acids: CASSESGGWSNEQFF.

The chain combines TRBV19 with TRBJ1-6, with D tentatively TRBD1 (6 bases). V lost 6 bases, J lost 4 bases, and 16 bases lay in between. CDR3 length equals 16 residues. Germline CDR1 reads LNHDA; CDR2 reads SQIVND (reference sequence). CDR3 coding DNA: TGTGCCAGTAGGCAAATAAATCAGGGGTATAATTCACCCCTCCACTTT. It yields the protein CASRQINQGYNSPLHF.

CDR3 DNA: TGTGCCAGCAGCTTGGATCGGGGTCAGCAGCCCCAGCATTTT. Translated, it gives CASSLDRGQQPQHF. J is TRBJ1-5 and V is TRBV5-8; D remains ambiguous. The V gene's germline CDR1 is SGHTS and CDR2 YDEGEE. Trimming pared 0 bases from V and 7 bases from J, leaving 11 bases between. This CDR3 spans 14 amino acids. The complete variable domain, with remaining parts taken from reference TRBV5-8 and TRBJ1-5, reads EAGVTQSPTHLIKTRGQQATLRCSPISGHTSVYWYQQALGLGLQFLLWYDEGEERNRGNFPPRFSGRQFPNYSSELNVNALELEDSALYLCASSLDRGQQPQHFGDGTRLSIL.

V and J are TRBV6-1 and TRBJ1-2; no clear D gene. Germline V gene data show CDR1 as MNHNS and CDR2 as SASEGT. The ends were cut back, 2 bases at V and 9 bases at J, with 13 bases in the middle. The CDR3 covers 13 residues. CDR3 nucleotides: TGTGCCAGCAGTGAACAAAATGAACAGAGCTACACCTTC. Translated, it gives CASSEQNEQSYTF.

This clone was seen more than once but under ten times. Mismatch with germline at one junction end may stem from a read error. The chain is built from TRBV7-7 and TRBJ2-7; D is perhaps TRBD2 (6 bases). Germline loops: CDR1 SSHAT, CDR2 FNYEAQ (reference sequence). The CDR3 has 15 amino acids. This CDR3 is CASSLEEGVAYEQYF. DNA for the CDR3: TGTGCTAGCAGCTTGGAGGAGGGAGTAGCCTACGAGCAGTACTTC.

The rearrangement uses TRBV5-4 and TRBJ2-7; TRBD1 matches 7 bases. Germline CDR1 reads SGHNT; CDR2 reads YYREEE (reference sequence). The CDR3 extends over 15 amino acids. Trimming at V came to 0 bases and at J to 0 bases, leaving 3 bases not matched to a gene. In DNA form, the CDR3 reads TGTGCCAGCAGCTTGGGGACAGGCAGCTCCTACGAGCAGTACTTC. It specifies CASSLGTGSSYEQYF.

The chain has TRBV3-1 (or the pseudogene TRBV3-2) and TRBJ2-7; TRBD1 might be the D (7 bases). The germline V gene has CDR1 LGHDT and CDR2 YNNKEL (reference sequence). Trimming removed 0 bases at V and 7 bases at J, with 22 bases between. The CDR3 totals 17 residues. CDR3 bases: TGTGCCAGCAGCCAAGATGTGGGGGGACAGACCCCTTGGGAGCAGTACTTC. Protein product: CASSQDVGGQTPWEQYF.

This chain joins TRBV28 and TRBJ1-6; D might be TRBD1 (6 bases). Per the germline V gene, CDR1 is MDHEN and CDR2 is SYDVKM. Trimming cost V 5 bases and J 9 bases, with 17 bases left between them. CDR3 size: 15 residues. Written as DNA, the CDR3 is TGTGCCAGCAGTCCGCCCTCCCCACAGGGTTCACCCCTCCACTTT. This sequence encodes CASSPPSPQGSPLHF.

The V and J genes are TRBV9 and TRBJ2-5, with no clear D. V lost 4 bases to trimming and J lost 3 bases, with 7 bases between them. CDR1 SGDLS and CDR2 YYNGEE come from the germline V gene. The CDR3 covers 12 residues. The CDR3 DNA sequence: TGTGCCAGCAGCCCCCAGGAAGAGACCCAGTACTTC. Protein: CASSPQEETQYF.

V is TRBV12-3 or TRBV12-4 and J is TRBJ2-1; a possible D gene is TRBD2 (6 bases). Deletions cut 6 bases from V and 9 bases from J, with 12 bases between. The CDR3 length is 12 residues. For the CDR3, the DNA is TGTGCCAGCAGACCTAACGGGGGTGAGCAGTTCTTC. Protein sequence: CASRPNGGEQFF.

CDR3: CASSDQSGAYNEQFF. The CDR3 DNA sequence: TGTGCCAGCAGCGACCAAAGCGGAGCTTACAATGAGCAGTTCTTC. The rearrangement uses TRBV9 and TRBJ2-1, with a tentative D call TRBD2 (5 bases). V shed 3 bases and J shed 4 bases, with 14 bases lying between them. The CDR3 runs to 15 residues. Germline lookup yields CDR1 SGDLS and CDR2 YYNGEE.

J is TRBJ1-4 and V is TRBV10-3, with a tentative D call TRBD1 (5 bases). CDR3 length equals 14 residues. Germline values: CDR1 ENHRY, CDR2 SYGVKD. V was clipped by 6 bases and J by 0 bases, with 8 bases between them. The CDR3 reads CAIRDSPTNEKLFF. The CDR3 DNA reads TGTGCCATCAGAGACAGCCCAACTAATGAAAAACTGTTTTTT.

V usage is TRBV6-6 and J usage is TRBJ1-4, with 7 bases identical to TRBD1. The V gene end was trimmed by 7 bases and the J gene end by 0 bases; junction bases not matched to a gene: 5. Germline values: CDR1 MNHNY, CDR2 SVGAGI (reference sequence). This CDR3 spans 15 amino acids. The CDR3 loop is CASTPTGATNEKLFF. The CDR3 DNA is TGTGCCAGCACACCTACAGGGGCAACTAATGAAAAACTGTTTTTT.

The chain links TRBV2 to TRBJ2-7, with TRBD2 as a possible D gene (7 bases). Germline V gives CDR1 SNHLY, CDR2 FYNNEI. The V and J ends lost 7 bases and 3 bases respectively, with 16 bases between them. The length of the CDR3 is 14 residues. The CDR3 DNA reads TGTGCCAGCACTGGGGGGCGGGGGAACTACGAGCAGTACTTC. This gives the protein CASTGGRGNYEQYF.

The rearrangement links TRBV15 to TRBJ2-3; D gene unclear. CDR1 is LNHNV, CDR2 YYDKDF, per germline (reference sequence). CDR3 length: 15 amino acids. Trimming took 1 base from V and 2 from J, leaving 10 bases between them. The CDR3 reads CATSRGGFATDTQYF. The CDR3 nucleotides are TGTGCCACCAGCAGAGGCGGATTCGCCACAGATACGCAGTATTTT.